Below, 21 T cell receptor beta chains from the same sample are listed, as sequenced in a study of T cells in Graves' hyperthyroidism and ophthalmopathy. Amplification of TCR beta CDR3 regions used RNA as the template. Researchers ran a first-round RT-PCR on the TCR CDR3 using the HTBI primer set. One entry per CDR3 protein, called by TCRdb with MiXCR from the multiplex PCR reads. Altogether around 580,000 distinct CDR3 sequences are present, about 43% being singletons, with the ten largest covering around 8%. What was sequenced was peripheral blood or thyroid tissue (not recorded which). These receptors came from a woman between 18 and 30 years old with Graves' hyperthyroidism.

This clonotype was observed many times. This chain links TRBV20-1 with TRBJ2-7, with D perhaps matching TRBD2 (5 bases). The germline gives CDR1 DFQATT, CDR2 SNEGSKA (reference sequence). The CDR3 length is 14 residues. The germline V and J ends were trimmed by 3 bases and 0 bases, with 12 bases remaining between them. CDR3 bases: TGCAGTGCTAGGACTACCCTTAGCTCCTACGAGCAGTACTTC. Its protein is CSARTTLSSYEQYF.

The chain recombines TRBV7-2 with TRBJ2-7, with D unclear. CDR1 is SGHTA, CDR2 FQGNSA, per germline. This CDR3 is built from 12 residues. Trimming stripped 5 bases from V and 2 bases from J, with 7 bases between. CDR3 residues: CASSGWAYEQYF. In nucleotides, the CDR3 is TGTGCCAGCAGCGGGTGGGCCTACGAGCAGTACTTC.

The rearrangement uses TRBV4-3 and TRBJ1-1; 7 bases agree with TRBD1. Germline-derived CDR1 and CDR2 are LGHNA and YSLEER. The ends lost 5 bases at V and 6 bases at J; junction bases unmatched: 18. The CDR3 length is 17 residues. CDR3 sequence: CASSYGTGRLRGPEAFF. The CDR3, as DNA: TGCGCCAGCAGCTACGGGACCGGCAGGCTTAGGGGGCCTGAAGCTTTCTTT.

This clonotype was observed a handful of times. At one boundary the junction diverges from the germline segment, which might be a read error. The chain joins TRBV7-9 to TRBJ2-7, with 7 bases matching TRBD1. The CDR3 has 15 residues. Germline V gene data show CDR1 as SEHNR and CDR2 as FQNEAQ (reference sequence). The CDR3 nucleotides are TGTGCCAGCAGCCATGTGGCAGGGGGATCCTACGGGCAGTACTTC. Translated, it gives CASSHVAGGSYGQYF.

This clonotype was seen only a few times. This chain links TRBV7-3 with TRBJ2-3; D is unclear. Trimming left V 5 bases short and J 6 bases short, with 12 bases between. This CDR3 region has 13 residues. The germline gives CDR1 SGHTA, CDR2 FQGTGA. CDR3 coding DNA: TGTGCCAGCAGCCTTAACCCGCTGGATACGCAGTATTTT. This gives the protein CASSLNPLDTQYF.

As to this clonotype: Lacking the conserved final phenylalanine or tryptophan, this CDR3 likely reflects a read error. The limits of the CDR3 on the DNA are not certain, so only TCRdb's listed CDR3 is given. This sequence joins TRBV7-6 and TRBJ2-2; the DNA was not used to check the table's D call, TRBD1. The length of the CDR3 is 10 amino acids, counting both ends. CDR1 and CDR2 (germline): SGHVS, FNYEAQ. The CDR3 loop is CASSWGSRGL.

The chain links TRBV7-2 to TRBJ2-3, with 12 bases identical to TRBD2. With V trimmed by 8 bases and J by 3 bases, 9 bases remained unmatched. The CDR3 extends over 16 amino acids. CDR1 is SGHTA, CDR2 FQGNSA, per germline. CDR3 loop: CASGRRLAGVTDTQYF. In DNA, the CDR3 is TGTGCCAGCGGCCGCAGACTAGCGGGAGTAACAGATACGCAGTATTTT.

A word on this clonotype: A much larger clone is a single base away; this may be a read error. V and J are TRBV6-1 and TRBJ1-5, with 9 bases fitting TRBD1. CDR1 and CDR2 from the germline V gene are MNHNS and SASEGT. The CDR3 runs 14 residues. Trimming took 10 bases from V and 7 from J; bases not matched to a gene: 11. CDR3 sequence: CAISTGTGFQPQHF. Written as DNA, the CDR3 is TGTGCCATCAGCACCGGGACAGGGTTCCAGCCCCAGCATTTT.

This chain joins TRBV29-1 and TRBJ2-1, with D tentatively TRBD1 (6 bases). CDR1 is SQVTM and CDR2 is ANQGSEA in the germline V gene. CDR3 length: 13 residues. Trimming cost V 4 bases and J 6 bases, with 13 bases left between them. CDR3 loop: CSVVPGHANEQFF. The CDR3 nucleotides are TGCAGCGTTGTCCCGGGACATGCCAATGAGCAGTTCTTC.

This clonotype was counted many times. The genes are TRBV7-6 and TRBJ2-5; TRBD1 agrees at 9 bases. The CDR3 has 16 residues. Trimming cost V 5 bases and J 3 bases; bases outside gene matches: 10. Germline V gene data show CDR1 as SGHVS and CDR2 as FNYEAQ. The CDR3 is CASSQDGTGKKETQYF. The CDR3 nucleotides are TGTGCCAGCAGCCAAGACGGGACAGGGAAAAAAGAGACCCAGTACTTC. Combining the CDR3 with reference TRBV7-6 and TRBJ2-5 gives the whole variable domain GAGVSQSPRYKVTKRGQDVALRCDPISGHVSLYWYRQALGQGPEFLTYFNYEAQQDKSGLPNDRFSAERPEGSISTLTIQRTEQRDSAMYRCASSQDGTGKKETQYFGPGTRLLVL.

The V call is TRBV2, the J call TRBJ2-5, with D possibly being TRBD1 or TRBD2 (6 bases each). The CDR3 spans 15 residues. V gave up 5 bases and J gave up 7 bases, with 20 bases separating them. Germline loops: CDR1 SNHLY, CDR2 FYNNEI. The CDR3 spells CASSFDRRGRGTQYF. DNA for the CDR3: TGTGCCAGCAGTTTTGACAGGAGGGGTCGGGGGACCCAGTACTTC. Supplemented by reference TRBV2 and TRBJ2-5, the full variable domain reads EPEVTQTPSHQVTQMGQEVILRCVPISNHLYFYWYRQILGQKVEFLVSFYNNEISEKSEIFDDQFSVERPDGSNFTLKIRSTKLEDSAMYFCASSFDRRGRGTQYFGPGTRLLVL.

This clonotype showed up many times. The rearrangement joins TRBV12-3 or TRBV12-4 to TRBJ2-2; TRBD1 aligns across 8 bases. The ends lost 6 bases at V and 7 bases at J; junction bases unmatched: 7. The CDR3 runs to 14 residues. CDR3 in DNA: TGTGCCAGCAGCCTGGACAGGGCGAACGGGGAGCTGTTTTTT. This codes for CASSLDRANGELFF.

J is TRBJ2-1 and V is TRBV9; D not resolved. Germline V gene lookup returns CDR1 SGDLS and CDR2 YYNGEE. The CDR3 is made up of 15 amino acids. V gave up 3 bases and J gave up 4 bases, with 14 bases separating them. This CDR3 is CASSEQSNSYNEQFF. The CDR3 bases are TGTGCCAGCAGCGAGCAGAGTAACTCTTACAATGAGCAGTTCTTC.

The chain couples TRBV10-3 to TRBJ2-3; the D gene is possibly TRBD2 (5 bases). With 11 bases removed from V and 6 bases from J, the gap between germline ends came to 21 bases. Per germline, CDR1 ENHRY and CDR2 SYGVKD. The CDR3 totals 14 residues. The CDR3 is CASKAGLEFDTQYF. CDR3 bases: TGTGCCTCAAAGGCAGGACTGGAGTTCGATACGCAGTATTTT.

The chain has TRBV7-2 and TRBJ1-6; the D is unclear. Trimming took 2 bases from V and 13 from J, leaving 12 bases between them. Germline V lookup: CDR1 SGHTA, CDR2 FQGNSA. There are 13 residues in the CDR3. The CDR3 nucleotides read TGTGCCAGCAGCTTAATAAGGGATTGGCCCCTCCACTTT. Translation: CASSLIRDWPLHF.

As for this clonotype: It may be a read error: a sequence one base away is much more abundant. This rearrangement joins TRBV7-3 to TRBJ2-2; TRBD2 matches 7 bases. This CDR3 is built from 15 residues. The germline gives CDR1 SGHTA, CDR2 FQGTGA. After removal of 5 bases from V and 3 bases from J, the junction contained 6 bases not matched to a gene. The CDR3 bases are TGTGCCAGCAGCCGGGGACTAACCCACACCGGGGAGCTGTTTTTT. It translates to CASSRGLTHTGELFF.

Regarding this clonotype: As the CDR3 is not closed by the conserved phenylalanine or tryptophan, this likely results from a read error. It is unclear where the CDR3 begins or ends on the DNA, so no DNA is shown, and the CDR3 is as TCRdb lists it. The chain joins TRBV9 to TRBJ1-1; TRBD1 reflects the table's D call only, with no check against the DNA. Both ends counted, the CDR3 spans 9 residues. CDR1 is SGDLS and CDR2 is YYNGEE in the germline V gene. This chain's CDR3 is CASSSSDTR.

This clonotype was seen more than once but under ten times. The V and J genes are TRBV29-1 and TRBJ2-7; D call uncertain. CDR3 length: 10 amino acids. V was shortened by 7 bases and J by 0 bases, with 4 bases between the two germline ends. Germline CDR1 SQVTM, CDR2 ANQGSEA. The CDR3, as DNA: TGCAGCGGGAGCTCCTACGAGCAGTACTTC. Translating gives CSGSSYEQYF.

The chain employs TRBV30 and TRBJ1-1; D is perhaps TRBD1 (5 bases). The CDR3 consists of 13 residues. Trimming pared 2 bases from V and 5 bases from J, leaving 12 bases between. Germline CDR1 reads GTSNPN; CDR2 reads SVGIG (reference sequence). The CDR3: CAWSKDIRTEAFF. Written as DNA, the CDR3 is TGTGCCTGGAGTAAGGACATAAGGACTGAAGCTTTCTTT.

This clonotype occurred many times. The rearrangement uses TRBV20-1 and TRBJ2-7; D gene uncertain. The V end was cut by 3 bases, the J end by 4 bases, with 22 bases between. This CDR3 spans 16 amino acids. CDR1 and CDR2 (germline): DFQATT, SNEGSKA (reference sequence). The CDR3 spells CSARETDSPRLYEQYF. The CDR3 bases are TGCAGTGCTAGGGAGACCGATTCGCCAAGGCTATACGAGCAGTACTTC.

Of note for this clonotype: A much larger clone is a single base away; this may be a read error. This chain connects TRBV6-1 to TRBJ2-7; D is ambiguous. The germline V gene has CDR1 MNHNS and CDR2 SASEGT. V was shortened by 5 bases and J by 6 bases, with 11 bases between the two germline ends. CDR3 length: 12 residues. CDR3 DNA: TGTGCCAGCAGTACCCCCCGAGGCGAGCAGTACTTC. Translation gives CASSTPRGEQYF.